Reported below is one TCR beta chain. This clonotype appeared many times. Its antigen remains undetermined. Base qualities were left out, and no much larger clone turns up one base away. Library preparation employed PCR. The sample was run on an Illumina HiSeq 2500. TCR libraries were prepared with molecular barcoding, using unique molecular identifiers to normalize TCRbeta repertoire quantification. The public reads were run again by TCRdb, first through fastp at Q25 and then through MiXCR, and only productive beta chains were kept. Identical CDR3 protein sequences are pooled into one entry, listed with their most common genes and DNA. This sample holds 190,000 or so distinct CDR3 sequences; about 6% were observed only once. The ten top clones hold about 4.4% of the sample. For CDR1 and CDR2, the germline V gene lists SGHDT and YYEEEE. Measured from the cysteine to the phenylalanine, the CDR3 is 14 residues long. Only the CDR3 DNA stays, 42 bases, in frame from base 1. The germline V end is reduced by 4 bases and the J end by 10 bases; junction bases left unmatched: 10.

These data come from a study of T-cell reconstitution after alpha-beta-depleted transplantation in children (dated by TCRdb to 2016 to 2017). In the study overall: T-cell immune reconstitution after TCRalphabeta/CD19-depleted allogeneic hematopoietic cell transplantation in children was quantitatively tracked in the study by means of TCR repertoire profiling.

Overall results and qualifications from the work: About two months after transplant, the apparently early recovery of alphabetaT-cell counts reportedly depended on just several hundred clones that had expanded rapidly and came from non-depleted graft cells. The high TCRbeta diversity at day 60 in some patients was ascribed to recipient T cells and intrathymic progenitors that had survived conditioning. Hyperexpanded clone frequencies declined over subsequent months; after one year, T-cell counts and TCRbeta diversity were mostly attributed to newly produced T cells.

What the treatment or condition label conveys for this sample: allogeneic hematopoietic cell transplantation with graft depleted of TCRalphabeta T cells and CD19 B cells. The children who served as transplant recipients had been given grafts of TCRalphabeta/CD19-depleted allogeneic hematopoietic cells. The material sequenced was PBMCs, taken before TCRalphabeta/CD19-depleted stem cell transplant. The clonotype was recovered from a girl under two years old with combined immunodeficiency, due to receive a stem cell transplant. The chain links TRBV5-6 with TRBJ1-4; 7 junctional bases match TRBD1. The nucleotide sequence is given as TGTGCCAGCAGCGATGGACAGGAGACAGGAAAACTGTTTTTT. It is translated as CASSDGQETGKLFF.